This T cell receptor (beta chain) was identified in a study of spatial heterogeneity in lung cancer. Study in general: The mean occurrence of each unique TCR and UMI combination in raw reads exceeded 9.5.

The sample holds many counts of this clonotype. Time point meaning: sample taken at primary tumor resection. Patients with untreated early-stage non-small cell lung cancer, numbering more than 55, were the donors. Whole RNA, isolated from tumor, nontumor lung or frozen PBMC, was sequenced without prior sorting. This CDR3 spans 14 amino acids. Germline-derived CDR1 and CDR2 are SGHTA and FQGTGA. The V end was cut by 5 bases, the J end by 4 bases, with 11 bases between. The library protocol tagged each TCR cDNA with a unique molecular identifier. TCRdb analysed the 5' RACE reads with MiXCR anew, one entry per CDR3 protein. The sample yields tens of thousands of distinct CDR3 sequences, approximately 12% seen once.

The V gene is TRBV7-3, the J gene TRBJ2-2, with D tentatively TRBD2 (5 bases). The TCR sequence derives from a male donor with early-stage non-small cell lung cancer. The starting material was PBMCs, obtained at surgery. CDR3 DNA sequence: TGTGCCAGCAGCGCAACTGGAGGCACCGGGGAGCTGTTTTTT. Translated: CASSATGGTGELFF.